A selection of T cell receptor beta chains follows, all from one sample in a study of cytomegalovirus exposure and HLA in healthy donors. Sequenced by immunoSEQ multiplex PCR; TCRdb stores in-frame clones only, minus some. Among about 64,000 clones listed, approximately 70% were seen once. Sequenced sample: PBMCs. The origin of the receptors is a male donor in good health and CMV-seropositive. Each CDR3 is given with its conserved first and last residue. A D gene is named only where the DNA matches it firmly. Part of the rows lack a size; the others show once, few, many or a class for expanded clones.

J,D,size,V,CDR3,DNA
TRBJ1-5,TRBD1,.,TRBV30,CAWSVGQGTQPQHF,TGTGCCTGGAGTGTGGGACAGGGGACACAGCCCCAGCATTTT
TRBJ1-2,.,few,TRBV30,CAWSAGGSIGYTF,TGTGCCTGGAGTGCGGGGGGTTCCATCGGCTACACCTTC
TRBJ2-7,TRBD2,.,TRBV2,CASSESGTRGEQYF,TGTGCCAGCAGTGAAAGTGGGACTAGAGGCGAGCAGTACTTC
TRBJ2-1,.,.,TRBV29-1,CSVGSTSDNEQFF,TGCAGCGTTGGATCCACTTCTGACAATGAGCAGTTCTTC
TRBJ1-2,.,.,TRBV7-9,CASSLQENYGYTF,TGTGCCAGCAGCCTTCAAGAGAACTATGGCTACACCTTC
TRBJ1-1,.,few,TRBV5-6,CASSQTGNTEAFF,TGTGCCAGCAGCCAAACAGGGAACACTGAAGCTTTCTTT
TRBJ1-6,.,.,TRBV7-2,CASSLAVRESPLHF,TGTGCCAGCAGCTTAGCGGTCCGGGAGTCACCCCTCCACTTT
TRBJ2-7,TRBD1,.,TRBV7-7,CASSSGQENSYEQYF,TGTGCCAGCAGCTCTGGACAGGAAAATTCCTACGAGCAGTACTTC
TRBJ2-7,TRBD2,.,TRBV13,CASSLTSGRLREQYF,TGTGCCAGCAGCTTGACTAGCGGGAGACTGCGGGAGCAGTACTTC
TRBJ2-1,.,once,TRBV7-2,CASSLPTLSYNEQFF,TGTGCCAGCAGCTTACCAACTCTCTCCTACAATGAGCAGTTCTTC
TRBJ2-1,TRBD2,.,TRBV11-2,CASSRWPGGYEQFF,TGTGCCAGCAGCCGGTGGCCGGGGGGGTATGAGCAGTTCTTC
TRBJ1-2,.,.,TRBV5-1,CASSLVEGRNGYTF,TGCGCCAGCAGCTTGGTGGAGGGTAGGAATGGCTACACCTTC
TRBJ1-4,.,.,TRBV19,CASSLGVATNEKLFF,TGTGCCAGTAGTCTCGGGGTTGCAACTAATGAAAAACTGTTTTTT
TRBJ2-2,TRBD2,.,TRBV5-1,CASAISGGRGTGELFF,TGCGCCAGCGCTATAAGCGGGGGGCGAGGCACCGGGGAGCTGTTTTTT
TRBJ2-7,.,few,TRBV4-1,CASSQGTISYEQYF,TGCGCCAGCAGCCAAGGGACTATCTCCTACGAGCAGTACTTC
TRBJ1-1,.,.,TRBV27,CASSSPHRNTEAFF,TGTGCCAGCAGTTCCCCCCACAGAAACACTGAAGCTTTCTTT
TRBJ2-1,TRBD2,.,TRBV11-3,CASSNSGSWHEQFF,TGTGCCAGCAGCAATAGCGGGAGTTGGCATGAGCAGTTCTTC
TRBJ2-6,.,.,TRBV11-3,CASSYGTTGLAGANVLTF,TGTGCCAGCAGTTACGGTACCACAGGGTTGGCCGGGGCCAACGTCCTGACTTTC
TRBJ2-7,TRBD1,.,TRBV19,CASADRVEQYF,TGTGCCAGCGCTGACAGGGTCGAGCAGTACTTC
TRBJ1-4,.,.,TRBV9,CASSVDNSVGEKLFF,TGTGCCAGCAGCGTAGACAACAGTGTTGGAGAAAAACTGTTTTTT
TRBJ2-7,TRBD1,few,TRBV14,CASSPSEGAIHEQYF,TGTGCCAGCAGCCCGAGTGAGGGGGCTATCCACGAGCAGTACTTC
TRBJ1-2,.,.,TRBV11-2,CASSLDRNYGYTF,TGTGCCAGCAGCTTAGACAGGAACTATGGCTACACCTTC
TRBJ1-1,TRBD1,.,TRBV7-2,CASSSQPHGQGGTEAFF,TGTGCCAGCAGCTCTCAACCCCATGGACAGGGTGGTACTGAAGCTTTCTTT
TRBJ2-5,.,.,TRBV10-1,CASSEFGGQETQYF,TGCGCCAGCAGTGAGTTCGGCGGCCAAGAGACCCAGTACTTC
TRBJ2-7,TRBD2,.,TRBV13,CASSLDRTRTYEQYF,TGTGCCAGCAGCTTAGATCGGACTAGAACCTACGAGCAGTACTTC
TRBJ1-1,.,.,TRBV21-1,CASSKAISGRGEAFF,TGTGCCAGCAGCAAAGCGATTTCAGGGAGGGGTGAAGCTTTCTTT
TRBJ2-1,TRBD2,.,TRBV19,CASSIVAGTSGNEQFF,TGTGCCAGTAGTATAGTGGCCGGGACTAGCGGGAATGAGCAGTTCTTC
TRBJ2-5,TRBD2,.,TRBV6-1,CASSPGTRETQYF,TGTGCCAGCAGTCCCGGGACTAGGGAGACCCAGTACTTC
TRBJ2-2,.,.,TRBV5-1,CASSLVGHDTGELFF,TGCGCCAGCAGCTTGGTGGGACACGACACCGGGGAGCTGTTTTTT
TRBJ1-1,TRBD1,.,TRBV6-6,CASSSHDRGEAFF,TGTGCCAGCAGTTCCCACGACAGGGGAGAGGCTTTCTTT
TRBJ2-2,.,.,TRBV5-1,CASSLVLGGTGELFF,TGCGCCAGCAGCTTGGTGCTAGGCGGCACCGGGGAGCTGTTTTTT
TRBJ1-3,.,.,TRBV4-1,CASSQVVVQGGNTIYF,TGCGCCAGCAGCCAAGTGGTGGTTCAGGGGGGAAACACCATATATTTT
TRBJ1-3,.,.,TRBV14,CASSPRAGNAIYF,TGTGCCAGCAGCCCCAGGGCTGGAAACGCCATATATTTT
TRBJ2-7,.,.,TRBV10-2,CASRDARAEYF,TGCGCCAGCAGGGACGCACGAGCGGAGTACTTC
TRBJ2-1,.,.,TRBV5-1,CASSLDYAYNEQFF,TGCGCCAGCAGCTTGGACTACGCCTACAATGAGCAGTTCTTC
TRBJ2-1,TRBD1,.,TRBV5-6,CASRNRGTGNHLSYNEQFF,TGTGCCAGCAGGAACAGAGGGACAGGGAACCATCTCTCCTACAATGAGCAGTTCTTC
TRBJ1-1,.,.,TRBV19,CASRSRALGNTEAFF,TGTGCCAGTAGGTCGCGGGCCCTAGGGAACACTGAAGCTTTCTTT
TRBJ2-3,TRBD2,.,TRBV30,CASSGADTQYF,TGTGCCTCTAGCGGCGCAGATACGCAGTATTTT
TRBJ2-7,.,.,TRBV7-2,CASSLFRSEQYF,TGTGCCAGCAGCTTATTCCGGTCCGAGCAGTACTTC
TRBJ2-7,.,few,TRBV6-5,CASSIQGSRYEQYF,TGTGCCAGCAGTATACAGGGATCCCGCTACGAGCAGTACTTC
TRBJ1-3,.,.,TRBV6-5,CASSVAGSSGNTIYF,TGTGCCAGCAGTGTCGCGGGGAGCTCTGGAAACACCATATATTTT
TRBJ1-1,.,few,TRBV7-3,CASSLRANTEAFF,TGTGCCAGCAGCTTAAGGGCGAACACTGAAGCTTTCTTT
TRBJ1-2,.,.,TRBV27,CASTQSPNYGYTF,TGTGCCAGCACCCAGTCGCCTAACTATGGCTACACCTTC
TRBJ2-3,TRBD2,.,TRBV5-1,CASGIAGSTDTQYF,TGCGCCAGCGGAATAGCGGGGAGCACAGATACGCAGTATTTT
TRBJ1-5,.,.,TRBV5-1,CASNKGRYSNQPQHF,TGCGCCAGCAACAAGGGGCGATATAGCAATCAGCCCCAGCATTTT
TRBJ2-3,TRBD2,.,TRBV18,CASSQTSGSDTQYF,TGTGCCAGCTCACAGACTAGCGGTTCAGATACGCAGTATTTT
TRBJ2-1,TRBD1,.,TRBV5-1,CASSPTLDRANYNEQFF,TGCGCCAGCAGCCCAACGTTAGACAGGGCCAACTACAATGAGCAGTTCTTC
TRBJ2-1,.,.,TRBV4-3,CASSQEIGTHNEQFF,TGCGCCAGCAGCCAAGAAATTGGCACCCACAATGAGCAGTTCTTC
TRBJ1-6,.,.,TRBV11-2,CASSYTTYNSPLHF,TGTGCCAGCAGCTACACCACCTATAATTCACCCCTCCACTTT